A selection of T cell receptor beta chains follows, all from one sample in a study of cytomegalovirus exposure and HLA in healthy donors. The data were produced by immunoSEQ multiplex PCR, yet TCRdb's version contains in-frame clones alone and is incomplete. Altogether some 180,000 clones are present, 75% to 90% being singletons, with the ten largest covering around 1%. The source material was PBMCs. Source of these receptors: a boy under 10 years old in good health and CMV-seronegative. The CDR3 runs from the conserved cysteine through the conserved F or W. Each record gives: J gene, clone size, V gene, D gene, CDR3 DNA, CDR3 protein. D genes are given only for firm matches. Where a row states a size, it is once, few, many or the class of an expanded clone; other rows omit it.

TRBJ1-1 once TRBV29-1 TRBD1 TGCAGCAGTAGACAGGGGTGGGGCACTGAAGCTTTCTTT CSSRQGWGTEAFF
TRBJ2-7 NA TRBV27 TRBD2 TGTGCCAGCAGATTCACGGGACTAGCGGGAGGGGAGCAGTACTTC CASRFTGLAGGEQYF
TRBJ2-2 NA TRBV5-1 NA TGCGCCAGCGGACCCCAGGGGCCGGGGACCGGGGAGCTGTTTTTT CASGPQGPGTGELFF
TRBJ2-7 NA TRBV10-3 NA TGTGCCATCAGTGAGGGTCAGGGTTTTGGCGAGCAGTACTTC CAISEGQGFGEQYF
TRBJ2-5 NA TRBV9 TRBD2 TGTGCCAGCAGCTTCGGGGGGGGTTCCCAAGAGACCCAGTACTTC CASSFGGGSQETQYF
TRBJ1-1 NA TRBV27 NA TGTGCCAGCAGGCCTTTCGGGGCTGAAGCTTTCTTT CASRPFGAEAFF
TRBJ1-6 once TRBV30 NA TGTGCCTGGACCCTAGAGGGTAATTCACCCCTCCACTTT CAWTLEGNSPLHF
TRBJ1-3 NA TRBV7-9 NA TGTTCCAGCAGCCCGACAGCCGCTGGAAACACCATATATTTT CSSSPTAAGNTIYF
TRBJ2-7 NA TRBV19 NA TGTGCCAGTAGTATAGCTGGACCGGGGTATTTCGAGCAGTACTTC CASSIAGPGYFEQYF
TRBJ1-1 NA TRBV11-2 NA TGTGCCAGCAGCTTAGCCGGGGGTGGGCTAGAAGCTTTCTTT CASSLAGGGLEAFF
TRBJ2-7 once TRBV11-2 NA TGTGCCAGCAGTTCCACAGTTACCTACGAGCAGTACTTC CASSSTVTYEQYF
TRBJ2-3 NA TRBV7-9 NA TGTGCCAGCAGCTCTCGATCAGGTCGCACAGATACGCAGTATTTT CASSSRSGRTDTQYF
TRBJ2-5 NA TRBV7-2 TRBD2 TGTGCCAGCAGCTTAGCGGGTCAGGGAGGGGAGACCCAGTACTTC CASSLAGQGGETQYF
TRBJ1-1 NA TRBV6-1 NA TGTGCCAGCGGGCAGTTGAACACTGAAGCTTTCTTT CASGQLNTEAFF
TRBJ2-1 NA TRBV6-5 TRBD1 TGTGCCAGCAGTTACGGACAGGGGTATTTTGAGCAGTTCTTC CASSYGQGYFEQFF
TRBJ2-7 once TRBV29-1 NA TGCAGCGTTGAAACAGGCCCCTACGAGCAGTACTTC CSVETGPYEQYF
TRBJ1-1 NA TRBV4-1 NA TGCGCCAGCAGCCAAGAAATGGGCCCGATGAACACTGAAGCTTTCTTT CASSQEMGPMNTEAFF
TRBJ2-5 NA TRBV5-4 TRBD1 TGTGCCAGCAGCTCCAGGACAGGACCGAGGGAGACCCAGTACTTC CASSSRTGPRETQYF
TRBJ1-5 NA TRBV19 NA TGTGCCAGCTCCACCGAGACAGGATACAATCAGCCCCAGCATTTT CASSTETGYNQPQHF
TRBJ2-7 few TRBV4-1 TRBD1 TGCGCCAGCAGCCCGGGACAGGGTGGCTCCTACGAGCAGTACTTC CASSPGQGGSYEQYF
TRBJ1-5 once TRBV5-3 TRBD1 TGTGCCAGAAGCTCGACTGCCCCGAGGGGCAGGGGGCGACCTCAGCCCCAGCATTTT CARSSTAPRGRGRPQPQHF
TRBJ2-3 once TRBV5-1 NA TGCGCCAGCAGCTTGGATAGAACGTCTCCCACAGATACGCAGTATTTT CASSLDRTSPTDTQYF
TRBJ1-2 few TRBV6-5 NA TGTGCCAGCAGTAAAGACGGGGAAACTGGCTACACCTTC CASSKDGETGYTF
TRBJ1-2 NA TRBV30 TRBD1 TGTGCCTGGACTGCGACAGGGATTTGGGGCTACACCTTC CAWTATGIWGYTF
TRBJ2-7 NA TRBV5-1 NA TGCGCCAGCAGCTTGGGGTTCGGGCGGGGAGACGAGCAGTACTTC CASSLGFGRGDEQYF
TRBJ1-1 NA TRBV11-2 NA TGTGCCAGCAGCTTAGACGGAGTCGACACTGAAGCTTTCTTT CASSLDGVDTEAFF
TRBJ1-1 NA TRBV11-2 TRBD1 TGTGCCAGCAGCTTATCGGGACAGGGGGCTGGTCTTCCGAACACTGAAGCTTTCTTT CASSLSGQGAGLPNTEAFF
TRBJ1-4 NA TRBV9 NA TGTGCCAGCAGCGTAGGGGCGCGACAGGCGGGTGAAAAACTGTTTTTT CASSVGARQAGEKLFF
TRBJ1-1 NA TRBV7-2 NA TGTGCCAGCAGCTTAATTCAGGGTGGGTTCACTGAAGCTTTCTTT CASSLIQGGFTEAFF
TRBJ1-3 NA TRBV7-8 NA TGTGCCAGCAGCTTAGGGGGGGGTCCCATATATTTT CASSLGGGPIYF
TRBJ2-1 NA TRBV27 NA TGTGCCAGCAGTTTATCGTGGGGGGACTCCTACAATGAGCAGTTCTTC CASSLSWGDSYNEQFF
TRBJ1-1 few TRBV6-5 NA TGTGCCAGCTTGAGTAGAACTGAAGCTTTCTTT CASLSRTEAFF
TRBJ2-1 NA TRBV5-1 TRBD2 TGCGCCAGCAGCCGGGGGGGCGATAGCGGGAGTACCATGGCCAATGAGCAGTTCTTC CASSRGGDSGSTMANEQFF
TRBJ2-7 NA TRBV1 NA TGCACCAGCAGCCCACCTAGGACTAGCGGGGGCCCCTACGAGCAGTACTTC CTSSPPRTSGGPYEQYF
TRBJ1-5 NA TRBV7-6 NA TGTGCCAGCAGCCACTATAATCAGCCCCAGCATTTT CASSHYNQPQHF
TRBJ1-6 NA TRBV5-5 TRBD1 TGTGCCAGCAGCCAGGGACAGGGTTTCTATAATTCACCCCTCCACTTT CASSQGQGFYNSPLHF
TRBJ1-3 NA TRBV14 TRBD1 TGTGCCAGCAGCCACTTACAGGGGAGCTCTGGAAACACCATATATTTT CASSHLQGSSGNTIYF
TRBJ2-5 NA TRBV15 NA TGTGCCACCAGCAGAGAAGGGTTGGGTAGCGAGGAGACCCAGTACTTC CATSREGLGSEETQYF
TRBJ1-6 NA TRBV19 NA TGTGCCAGTAGTATGGGGGGACTCCCGGACGTGTCACCCCTCCACTTT CASSMGGLPDVSPLHF
TRBJ1-3 NA TRBV7-2 NA TGTGCCAGCAGCTTAGGAGGTAGCTCTGGAAACACCATATATTTT CASSLGGSSGNTIYF
TRBJ2-5 NA TRBV5-6 TRBD2 TGTGCCAGCAGCTTGGGTCTAGCGGGGGGTATGGAGACCCAGTACTTC CASSLGLAGGMETQYF
TRBJ2-7 NA TRBV7-9 NA TGTGCCAGCAGCTCTCGTGACTCGACCCTGGGCTCCTACGAGCAGTACTTC CASSSRDSTLGSYEQYF
TRBJ2-5 few TRBV4-1 NA TGCGCCAGCAGCCACCCTCAAGAGACCCAGTACTTC CASSHPQETQYF
TRBJ1-4 NA TRBV10-2 NA TGCGCCAGCAGCGATAAGTGGGGGGATGAAAAACTGTTTTTT CASSDKWGDEKLFF
TRBJ2-5 NA TRBV19 NA TGTGCCAGTAGTACCCGGACTCAAGAGACCCAGTACTTC CASSTRTQETQYF
TRBJ2-7 NA TRBV5-1 TRBD1 TGCGCCAGCAGCAAAGGTCCCGGGACAGGACAGAAAAGGAACTACGAGCAGTACTTC CASSKGPGTGQKRNYEQYF
TRBJ2-7 NA TRBV27 TRBD2 TGTGCCAGCAGTTTTCGCGGGGGGGCATCCTACGAGCAGTACTTC CASSFRGGASYEQYF
TRBJ1-3 NA TRBV2 NA TGTGCCAGCAGTGAAGTCACGGGGGGAAACACCATATATTTT CASSEVTGGNTIYF
TRBJ1-1 NA TRBV5-4 TRBD1 TGTGCCAGCAGTCAGGACAGGGGGATTGAAGCTTTCTTT CASSQDRGIEAFF
TRBJ1-6 NA TRBV5-4 NA TGTGCCAGCAGCCTCGACAGTCGCAACTCACCCCTCCACTTT CASSLDSRNSPLHF
TRBJ1-5 NA TRBV5-1 NA TGCGCCAGCAGCTTGGCAGGACAGAGCAATCAGCCCCAGCATTTT CASSLAGQSNQPQHF
TRBJ2-1 NA TRBV7-7 TRBD2 TGTGCCAGCAGCCCGACTAGCGGGGGGGCCCATGAGCAGTTCTTC CASSPTSGGAHEQFF
TRBJ1-6 once TRBV11-2 NA TGTGCCAGCAGCTTAGCTGGGATCAGGGCACCCCTCCACTTT CASSLAGIRAPLHF
TRBJ1-3 NA TRBV18 TRBD1 TGTGCCAGCTCACCACCGGACAGGGCGCTAGGAAACACCATATATTTT CASSPPDRALGNTIYF
TRBJ1-4 NA TRBV27 TRBD1 TGTGCCAGCAGTTTTAAGGGCAGGGGGGATGAAAAACTGTTTTTT CASSFKGRGDEKLFF
TRBJ1-1 few TRBV11-3 TRBD1 TGTGCCAGCAGCCAGGGACAGTTGAACACTGAAGCTTTCTTT CASSQGQLNTEAFF
TRBJ2-1 once TRBV19 TRBD2 TGTGCCAGTGCCACTAGCGGGGCTACCTACAATGAGCAGTTCTTC CASATSGATYNEQFF
TRBJ2-1 NA TRBV10-2 TRBD2 TGCGCCAGCAGTTCTACTAGCGGGGCCCTCGATGAGCAGTTCTTC CASSSTSGALDEQFF
TRBJ2-2 NA TRBV7-6 TRBD2 TGTGCCAGCAGCTTAGGGCCGGGACTAGCAGAATACATGAACACCGGGGAGCTGTTTTTT CASSLGPGLAEYMNTGELFF